The T cell receptor (beta chain) under discussion was sequenced for a study of technical replicates of blood from a few donors. Generated by immunoSEQ multiplex PCR, the TCRdb table keeps only in-frame clones and is missing some. The sample has about 80,000 clones; roughly 94% are singletons. The germline CDR1 and CDR2 sequences are MDHEN and SYDVKM. The CDR3 covers 16 residues. Trimming took off 4 bases at V and 1 base at J, with 13 bases between the two ends. The chain uses TRBV28 and TRBJ2-2; D is uncertain. This receptor was obtained from a human donor in good health. Material for sequencing was T cells isolated from PBMCs. CDR3 DNA sequence: TGTGCCAGCAGTTGGCTAGGTGTAATGAACACCGGGGAGCTGTTTTTT. Translating gives CASSWLGVMNTGELFF.